The 6 T cell receptor beta chains presented below share a single source sample, sequenced in a study of early T cells in non-severe SARS-CoV-2 infection. TCRdb analysed the 5' RACE reads with MiXCR anew, one entry per CDR3 protein. The profile shows fewer than 65,000 distinct CDR3 sequences, around an eighth of them singletons. The sequenced material came from whole blood. These receptors all stem from an adult who was a healthcare worker with PCR-confirmed SARS-CoV-2 infection or an uninfected control (not recorded which).

The J gene is TRBJ2-7, the V gene TRBV3-2; the table's D call, TRBD2, was not checked against the DNA. TRBV3-2 counts as a pseudogene. The CDR3 covers 18 residues. CDR3 residues: CASSQVVSGGINSYEQYF. CDR3 nucleotides: TGTGCCAGCAGCCAAGTTGTGAGCGGGGGAATTAACTCCTACGAGCAGTACTTC.

This clonotype was found a few times. J is TRBJ2-2 and V is TRBV7-9, with 9 nucleotides matching TRBD2. The ends lost 5 bases at V and 5 bases at J; junction bases unmatched: 6. Per the germline V gene, CDR1 is SEHNR and CDR2 is FQNEAQ (reference sequence). The CDR3 totals 15 residues. This chain's CDR3 is CASSPSGGRTGELFF. The CDR3 nucleotides are TGTGCCAGCAGCCCCAGCGGGGGGCGTACCGGGGAGCTGTTTTTT.

V is TRBV7-9 and J is TRBJ2-4; 7 bases are a match to TRBD2. J gave up 9 bases and V 5 bases, and 13 bases lay outside the gene matches. From germline, CDR1 is SEHNR and CDR2 FQNEAQ (reference sequence). The CDR3 is 15 residues long. CDR3 bases: TGTGCCAGCAGCCCTGGGGACTATAAGCGGTCCATTCAGTACTTC. Translated: CASSPGDYKRSIQYF.

This clonotype was detected ten times or more. The chain recombines TRBV3-1 with TRBJ1-2; 8 bases agree with TRBD1. V gave up 3 bases and J gave up 8 bases; unmatched junction bases: 11. The length of the CDR3 is 15 residues. Germline V gene data show CDR1 as LGHDT and CDR2 as YNNKEL (reference sequence). CDR3 loop: CASSHSGGRKGGYTF. CDR3 in DNA: TGTGCCAGCAGCCATTCAGGGGGCCGGAAGGGCGGCTACACCTTC.

The genes are TRBV20-1 and TRBJ1-6; 7 bases are a match to TRBD1. Germline lookup yields CDR1 DFQATT and CDR2 SNEGSKA (reference sequence). V lost 3 bases and J lost 7; bases outside the gene matches: 6. The length of the CDR3 is 14 residues. CDR3: CSASLGRGNSPLHF. As DNA, the CDR3 is TGCAGTGCTAGTTTAGGCAGGGGGAATTCACCCCTCCACTTT.

A few counts support this clonotype. The chain recombines TRBV7-2 with TRBJ2-1; D is unclear. The CDR3 is 15 amino acids. The germline gives CDR1 SGHTA, CDR2 FQGNSA. Trimming took off 5 bases at V and 3 bases at J, with 14 bases between the two ends. The CDR3 here is CASSAIMGNYNEQFF. CDR3 in DNA: TGTGCCAGCAGCGCGATCATGGGGAACTACAATGAGCAGTTCTTC.